The source of this T cell receptor (beta chain) is a study of molecular identifiers for immune sequencing clone quantification. The length of the CDR3 is 17 residues. V shed 4 bases and J 1 base; nucleotides not matched to a gene: 13. Per germline, CDR1 SGDLS and CDR2 YYNGEE. This clonotype showed up just a few times. From the PCR reads, TCRdb called clonotypes with MiXCR, one entry per CDR3 protein. The sample shows around 460,000 distinct CDR3 sequences, about a fifth of them seen only once. J is TRBJ1-1 and V is TRBV9, with 7 nucleotides matching TRBD1. Sequencing was performed on naive CD8+ T cells from blood, with Jurkat cell RNA spiked in. Subset reported: FACS-sorted CD8+CD4-CCR7+CD45RA+ naive T cells. The sequence was collected from a human donor in good health. Some libraries in this study had Jurkat cell RNA spiked in. The CDR3: CASSRTGTELSNTEAFF. The CDR3 DNA reads TGTGCCAGCAGCCGAACCGGGACAGAGTTATCGAACACTGAAGCTTTCTTT.